The present entry profiles one T cell receptor beta chain with its context. Unique molecular identifiers tagged the TCRbeta library. TCRdb re-derived calls from the PCR reads in MiXCR, one entry per CDR3 protein. There are 500,000 to 600,000 distinct CDR3 sequences in the sample; approximately 30% occur only once, and around a third lies in the top ten. These data originate in a study of T-cell reconstitution after alpha-beta-depleted transplantation in children. Trimming took 3 bases from V and 2 from J, leaving 8 bases between them. The germline V gene encodes CDR1 SNHLY and CDR2 FYNNEI. This CDR3 region has 15 residues.

The chain has TRBV2 and TRBJ2-6; a possible D gene is TRBD2 (6 bases). The TCR sequence derives from a boy under two years old with Wiskott-Aldrich syndrome, due to receive a stem cell transplant. The specimen comprised PBMCs, sampled before TCRalphabeta/CD19-depleted stem cell transplant. Here the CDR3 reads CASSEGGPGANVLTF. CDR3 bases: TGTGCCAGCAGTGAGGGGGGTCCTGGGGCCAACGTCCTGACTTTC.